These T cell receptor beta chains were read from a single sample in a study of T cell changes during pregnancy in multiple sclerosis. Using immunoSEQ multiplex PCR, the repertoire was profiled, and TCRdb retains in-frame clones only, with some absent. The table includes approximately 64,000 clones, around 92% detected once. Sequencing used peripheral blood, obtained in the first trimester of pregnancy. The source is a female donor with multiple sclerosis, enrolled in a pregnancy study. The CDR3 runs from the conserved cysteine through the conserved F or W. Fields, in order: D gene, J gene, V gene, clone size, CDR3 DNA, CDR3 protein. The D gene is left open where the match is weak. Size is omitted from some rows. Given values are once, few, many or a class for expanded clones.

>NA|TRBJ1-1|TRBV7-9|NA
TGTGCCAGCAGCTTTAGCGGGACGGACATCACTGAAGCTTTCTTT
CASSFSGTDITEAFF
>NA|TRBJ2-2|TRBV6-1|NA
TGTGCCAGTAAAAGAGGTCTGGACGGGGAGCTGTTTTTT
CASKRGLDGELFF
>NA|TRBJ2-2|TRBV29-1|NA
TGCAGCGTAAGGGGGGGGACCACCGGGGAGCTGTTTTTT
CSVRGGTTGELFF
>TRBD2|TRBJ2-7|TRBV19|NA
TGTGCCAGTAGTCCATGGGCACTAGCGGGCTCCTACGAGCAGTACTTC
CASSPWALAGSYEQYF
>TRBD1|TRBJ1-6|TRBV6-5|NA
TGTGCCAGCAAGGACAGGGCTAATTCACCCCTCCACTTT
CASKDRANSPLHF
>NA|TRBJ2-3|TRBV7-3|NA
TGTGCCAGCAGCTTAACTAGCGAACATAGCACAGATACGCAGTATTTT
CASSLTSEHSTDTQYF
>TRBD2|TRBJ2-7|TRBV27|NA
TGTGCCAGCAGTTTATCGACTAGCGACTACGAGCAGTACTTC
CASSLSTSDYEQYF
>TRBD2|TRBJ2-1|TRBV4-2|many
TGTGCCAGCAGCCCAAAAGGGACTAGCGGGAGTGATGAGCAGTTCTTC
CASSPKGTSGSDEQFF
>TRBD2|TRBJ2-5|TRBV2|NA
TGTGCCAGCAGTGAACAAGGACTAGCGGTAAAAGAGACCCAGTACTTC
CASSEQGLAVKETQYF
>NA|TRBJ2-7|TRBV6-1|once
TGTGCCAGCAGTGAATTTTTGGACTTACTATACGAGCAGTACTTC
CASSEFLDLLYEQYF
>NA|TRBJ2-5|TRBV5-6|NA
TGTGCCAGCAGCTCCGGGGAGACCCAGTACTTC
CASSSGETQYF
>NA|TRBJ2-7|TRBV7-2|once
TGTGCCAGCAGCTTAGTTAGGAGCGGAGTAACCCCCTACGAGCAGTACTTC
CASSLVRSGVTPYEQYF
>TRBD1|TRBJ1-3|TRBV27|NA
TGTGCCAGCGGGACAGCTGGAAACACCATATATTTT
CASGTAGNTIYF
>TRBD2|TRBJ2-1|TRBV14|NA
TGTGCCAGCAGCCAACCGGGAAGCGGGAGTTCGTCCTACAATGAGCAGTTCTTC
CASSQPGSGSSSYNEQFF
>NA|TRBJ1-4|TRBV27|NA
TGTGCCAGCAGTTTAAAAGCGGGAACAACTAATGAAAAACTGTTTTTT
CASSLKAGTTNEKLFF
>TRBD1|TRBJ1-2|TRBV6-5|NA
TGTGCCAGCAGCGGACAGGGACGTAACTATGGCTACACCTTC
CASSGQGRNYGYTF
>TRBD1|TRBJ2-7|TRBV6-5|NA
TGTGCCAGCACCAACGACAGGGGGAACTACGAGCAGTACTTC
CASTNDRGNYEQYF
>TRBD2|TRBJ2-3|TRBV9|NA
TGTGCCAGCAGCGTAGAAGGAGCGGGAGATGCAGATACGCAGTATTTT
CASSVEGAGDADTQYF
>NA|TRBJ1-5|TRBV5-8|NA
TGTGCCAGCAGCTTGTACGGCGCTAGATCCCATCAGCCCCAGCATTTT
CASSLYGARSHQPQHF
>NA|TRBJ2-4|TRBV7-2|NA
TGTGCCAGCTCTTTGGTAGGCGGGCCACTAGCCAAAAACATTCAGTACTTC
CASSLVGGPLAKNIQYF
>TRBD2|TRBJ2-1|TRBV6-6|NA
TGTGCCAGCAGGGTGAGCGGGAGCTCCTACAATGAGCAGTTCTTC
CASRVSGSSYNEQFF
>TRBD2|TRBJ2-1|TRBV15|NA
TGTGCCACCAGCCGGACCGGACTAGCGGGAGGGAGGCCCTACAATGAGCAGTTCTTC
CATSRTGLAGGRPYNEQFF
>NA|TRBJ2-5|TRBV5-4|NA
TGTGCCAGCAGTATACGCTTGTCGGGGCAAGAGACCCAGTACTTC
CASSIRLSGQETQYF
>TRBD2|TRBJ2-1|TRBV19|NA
TGTGCCAGTAGTATACTTGGCGGGGGCAATGAGCAGTTCTTC
CASSILGGGNEQFF
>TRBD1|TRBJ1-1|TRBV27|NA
TGTGCCAGCAGTTTACAGGGGGCGTGGACTGAAGCTTTCTTT
CASSLQGAWTEAFF
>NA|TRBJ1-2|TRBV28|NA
TGTGCCAGCAAAACCGGGACGGGAGGGACTGGCTACACCTTC
CASKTGTGGTGYTF
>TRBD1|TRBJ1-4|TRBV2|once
TGTGCCAGCAGTAACTTCCGGGACAGTAATGAAAAACTGTTTTTT
CASSNFRDSNEKLFF
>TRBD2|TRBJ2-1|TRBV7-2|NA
TGTGCCAGCAGCCGGGGACTAGCGGGTCCCTACAATGAGCAGTTCTTC
CASSRGLAGPYNEQFF
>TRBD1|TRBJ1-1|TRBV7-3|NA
TGTGCCAGCAGCCTAGGGGACAGGAGGAACACTGAAGCTTTCTTT
CASSLGDRRNTEAFF
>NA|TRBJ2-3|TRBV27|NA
TGTGCCAGCAGTTCCCGGGACTCTACAGATACGCAGTATTTT
CASSSRDSTDTQYF